Sequencing of this T cell receptor beta chain was carried out in a study of CD8+CD57+ T cells in acquired aplastic anemia (dated by TCRdb to the late 2010s). For context, the study as a whole: On average, sorted CD4+ and CD8+ cells yielded 3.2 ug of extracted DNA, with a range of about 0.18 to 27.4 ug. Mean read counts for healthy donor samples were 10 million to 10.8 million for CD4+ cells and roughly 12 million for CD8+ cells.

In this study, sorted CD4+ and CD8+ T cells from the blood of healthy subjects and of severe aplastic anemia patients had their TCR repertoires deep-sequenced. Ficoll-Paque density gradient centrifugation was used to isolate peripheral blood mononuclear cells. Before DNA extraction, CD4+ and CD8+ T cells were sorted by FACS or by magnetic beads. The germline V gene (reference sequence) provides CDR1 DFQATT and CDR2 SNEGSKA. The trim is 1 base for V and 1 base for J, with a gap of 12 bases between the germline ends. From cysteine to phenylalanine, the CDR3 is 15 amino acids long. Solely the CDR3 DNA is kept, with 45 bases framed from the first base. A note on this clonotype: Its antigen remains undetermined. It has no much larger one-base neighbor in the sample; base qualities were not kept.

Broad study findings and their caveats: CD8+ Simpson's diversity did not differ significantly between patients and healthy controls (P=0.060). Nearly 30 CD8+ CDR3 sequences were found in both patients and controls but appeared to be highly expressed in patients and within the immunodominant clones of the patients.

Genomic DNA was used as template for profiling of TCR beta VDJ combinations and CDR3 sequences. An Illumina HiSeq 2000 was the platform used for TCR repertoire sequencing. In the paper's pipeline: TRBV/TRBJ rearrangement plots, CDR3 size and DJ length profiles, and Simpson's diversity index were used to assess repertoires. The immunodominant clone was defined as the most abundant DNA sequence in deep sequencing data. CDR3 amino acid sequences were screened for sharing across subjects and were compared with published repertoires and the VDJdb database. Clones were called with MiXCR by TCRdb after fastp trimmed the public reads at Q25, and only in-frame beta chains were retained. One record per CDR3 amino acid sequence lists the most common genes and DNA. TCRdb's processing, not the study's, gives the V and J calls here. Recorded for this sample are a few hundred thousand distinct CDR3 sequences; just under 70% of them occurred a single time. In total, the top ten clones hold 3.5% to 4.5% of the sample.

Sequencing input: sorted CD4+, CD8+, or CD8+CD57+ T cells (not recorded which) from PBMCs. The receptor comes from a human donor in good health, serving as a control. The rearrangement combines TRBV20-1 with TRBJ2-3, with a tentative D gene TRBD1 over 6 matching bases. The CDR3 region: CSARGGQLGTDTQYF. DNA sequence: TGCAGTGCTAGAGGAGGACAGCTCGGCACAGATACGCAGTATTTT.